This T cell receptor (beta chain) was identified in a study of cytomegalovirus exposure and HLA in healthy donors. Study context: Per a later analysis, the approximately 620 first-cohort and some 110 validation repertoires shared one platform.

Generated by immunoSEQ multiplex PCR, the TCRdb table keeps only in-frame clones and is missing some. The sample lists over 100,000 clones, roughly 89% seen once, with more than 1% in the top ten. Remarks on this clone: Antigen unknown.

General study findings and limits: One later analysis, an examination of the approximately 130 validation repertoires, found that first-cohort TCR clusters tended to co-occur in them. High specificity and sensitivity for cytomegalovirus status were reported for the classifier. Rare TCR sequences dominated, though some public TCRs recurred in many donors.

This TCR was sampled from a young woman in good health and CMV-seronegative. Sequences were obtained from PBMCs.

The CDR3 here is CASSLGLRGQGQPQHF. As DNA, the CDR3 is TGCGCCAGCAGCTTGGGTTTAAGGGGGCAGGGTCAGCCCCAGCATTTT. The rearrangement joins TRBV5-1 to TRBJ1-5; 7 bases are shared with TRBD1. Losses at the gene ends were 0 bases for V and 6 bases for J; bases not matched to a gene: 9. This CDR3 has 16 amino acids. CDR1 is SGHRS and CDR2 is YFSETQ in the germline V gene. The whole variable domain, filled in from reference TRBV5-1 and TRBJ1-5, reads KAGVTQTPRYLIKTRGQQVTLSCSPISGHRSVSWYQQTPGQGLQFLFEYFSETQRNKGNFPGRFSGRQFSNSRSEMNVSTLELGDSALYLCASSLGLRGQGQPQHFGDGTRLSIL.